This TCR beta chain was identified during a study of cytomegalovirus exposure and HLA in healthy donors. Each donor was nominally healthy when sampled (though unrecorded immune exposures were likely). The PCR was carried out with 60 Vbeta primers and 13 Jbeta primers. Source study methods: It was a later analysis that counted 79 million or so unique TCR beta chains, of which around 11 million were shared. The data were produced by immunoSEQ multiplex PCR, yet TCRdb's version contains in-frame clones alone and is incomplete. V and J calls and clone size are those listed in that table; D and trimming were worked out from the DNA. Of around 140,000 clones listed, approximately 80% are singletons. The CDR3 sequence is 14 residues long. The V gene's germline CDR1 is MDHEN and CDR2 SYDVKM. The V gene end was trimmed by 3 bases and the J gene end by 3 bases; junction bases not matched to a gene: 3.

The chain uses TRBV28 and TRBJ2-7; TRBD1 agrees at 9 bases. What was sequenced was PBMCs. The receptor was derived from a male donor in good health and CMV-seropositive. The CDR3 DNA reads TGTGCCAGCAGTTTGCCGGGACAGGGCTACGAGCAGTACTTC. This encodes CASSLPGQGYEQYF.